Described below is a single T cell receptor (beta chain) sequence and its context. Looked up from germline, CDR1 is MNHNS and CDR2 is SASEGT. This CDR3 comprises 15 residues. The ends lost 3 bases at V and 5 bases at J; junction bases unmatched: 7. This entry belongs to a study of OX40 agonist ivuxolimab in advanced cancers. Only in-frame clones appear in the TCRdb table, and some are missing; sequencing was by immunoSEQ multiplex PCR. The table has about 100,000 clones, approximately 91% seen once. The J gene is TRBJ1-1, the V gene TRBV6-1; 9 nucleotides agree with TRBD1. This TCR was sampled from an adult with an advanced solid tumor such as melanoma, head and neck, liver or kidney cancer. Sequencing was performed on CD4+ or CD8+ T cells sorted from blood, taken in a trial of the OX40 agonist ivuxolimab. CDR3 amino acids: CASSDWSGQGTEAFF. The CDR3 region has the DNA TGTGCCAGCAGTGATTGGAGTGGACAGGGGACTGAAGCTTTCTTT.